This T cell receptor beta chain appears in the sequencing data of a study of blood T cell repertoires in COVID-19. Study-wide context: The United States, Italy and Spain supplied acute and convalescent COVID-19 samples. Nucleic acid was either cDNA or gDNA, and it came from T cells, B-cell-depleted T cells, or PBMCs.

The CDR3 is made up of 17 amino acids. V was clipped by 0 bases and J by 0 bases, with 10 bases between them. The germline gives CDR1 SGHNT, CDR2 YYREEE (reference sequence). In the source study's methods: Using reference gene primer amplification, nucleated cell counts were estimated. TCRdb's table, derived via immunoSEQ multiplex PCR, lists solely in-frame clones and lacks some. Clonal size and the V and J genes are those of that table, whereas D and trimming came from the DNA. The sample has more than 250,000 clones, roughly 90% seen once. The receptor's source is a man aged 18 to 30 who had recovered from COVID-19. Sequenced material: peripheral blood. The chain employs TRBV5-4 and TRBJ1-6; tentative D call: TRBD1 (6 bases). The CDR3 nucleotides are TGTGCCAGCAGCTTGGCGACAGGCAGCTCCTATAATTCACCCCTCCACTTT. This codes for CASSLATGSSYNSPLHF.